This TCR beta chain is from a study of CD8+CD57+ T cells in acquired aplastic anemia. The CDR3 loop spans 14 amino acids. V lost 5 bases, J lost 9 bases, and 20 bases lay in between. CDR1 and CDR2 from the germline V gene are DFQATT and SNEGSKA (reference sequence). Template material for TCR beta VDJ and CDR3 profiling consisted of genomic DNA. A single record per CDR3 protein comes from TCRdb applying MiXCR to the reads. This table holds fewer than 85,000 distinct CDR3 sequences, less than 85% found once. An expansion of CD8+CD57+ cells by flow cytometry had been shown in patients chosen for sequencing. In this sample, this clonotype turned up many times.

The sequenced sample consisted of sorted CD4+, CD8+, or CD8+CD57+ T cells (not recorded which) from PBMCs. The gene calls are TRBV20-1 and TRBJ2-1; D may match TRBD1 or TRBD2 (5 bases each). The clonotype was recovered from a human donor with aplastic anemia. Written as DNA, the CDR3 is TGCAGTGCTTCACCCGGGGCCAATGGCGGTGAGCAGTTCTTC. Amino acids: CSASPGANGGEQFF.